The present entry profiles one T cell receptor (beta chain) with its context. Its specificity is unknown. These data originate in a study of T cells expressing NK-cell markers. Notes on the study in general: These clonotypes additionally ranked first within the CD3+CD56-NKG2C+ fraction of a few donors. Expanded NKG2C+ T cell clones had unclear HCMV specificity.

The authors generated TCR beta cDNA through 5'RACE template switching with UMIs. For each CDR3 protein, TCRdb gives one entry from its re-call of the 5' RACE reads, without DNA. The sample table sets out under 200,000 distinct CDR3 sequences. CDR3 length: 12 amino acids. Germline V gene lookup returns CDR1 MGHDK and CDR2 SYGVNS. Sequenced sample: blood T cells: a sorted CD56 or NKG2C T cell subset, CD4+ or CD8+ T cells, or bulk PBMC T cells (not recorded which). This TCR was sampled from a woman between 18 and 75 years old in good health. The chain carries TRBV25-1 and TRBJ2-1; TCRdb's D gene call, TRBD2, goes unchecked for lack of DNA. The CDR3 region is CASSKGLNEQFF.